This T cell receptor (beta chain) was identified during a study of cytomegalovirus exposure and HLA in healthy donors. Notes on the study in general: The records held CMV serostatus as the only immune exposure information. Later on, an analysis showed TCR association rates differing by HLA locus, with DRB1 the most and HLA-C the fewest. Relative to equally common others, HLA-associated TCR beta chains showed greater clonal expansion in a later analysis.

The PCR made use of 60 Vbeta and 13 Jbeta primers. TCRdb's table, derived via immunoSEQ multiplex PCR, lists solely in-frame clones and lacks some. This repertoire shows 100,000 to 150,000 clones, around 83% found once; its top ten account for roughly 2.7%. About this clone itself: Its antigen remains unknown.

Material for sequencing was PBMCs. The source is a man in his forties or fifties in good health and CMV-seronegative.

The CDR3 DNA reads as TGTGCCGGCGGGCTAGCGGGGGCCTACTCCTACGAGCAGTACTTC. Translating it yields CAGGLAGAYSYEQYF. The V gene is TRBV27, the J gene TRBJ2-7; 10 positions agree with TRBD2. With 11 bases clipped from V and 0 bases from J, the junction kept 10 bases outside the gene matches. CDR1 is MNHEY and CDR2 is SMNVEV in the germline V gene (reference sequence). The CDR3 is 15 amino acids.